The source of this T cell receptor beta chain is a study of T cell responses to AZD1222 COVID-19 vaccine. Study results and limitations: Donors, mostly white British, included more females; clonal diversity was possibly underestimated. Recipients of two AZD1222 doses showed rising Spike-specific TCR breadth and depth. Just 5 or 6 AZD1222 recipients tested seropositive at baseline. The study sampled repertoires only after the peak T cell response.

This clone was seen only once. Its antigen is as yet unknown. TCRdb's table, derived via immunoSEQ multiplex PCR, lists solely in-frame clones and lacks some. The sample carries 100,000 to 130,000 clones, 87% recorded once. This CDR3 spans 16 amino acids. V lost 3 bases and J lost 5; bases outside the gene matches: 6. Per germline, CDR1 LGHNA and CDR2 YSLEER. The receptor was isolated from an adult in good health. The input for sequencing was peripheral blood, taken on day 0 of AZD1222 vaccination. This rearrangement joins TRBV4-3 to TRBJ1-6; 8 positions agree with TRBD1. The CDR3 DNA reads as TGCGCCAGCAGCCACTCCGCGGGACAGGATAATTCACCCCTCCACTTT. This translates into CASSHSAGQDNSPLHF.